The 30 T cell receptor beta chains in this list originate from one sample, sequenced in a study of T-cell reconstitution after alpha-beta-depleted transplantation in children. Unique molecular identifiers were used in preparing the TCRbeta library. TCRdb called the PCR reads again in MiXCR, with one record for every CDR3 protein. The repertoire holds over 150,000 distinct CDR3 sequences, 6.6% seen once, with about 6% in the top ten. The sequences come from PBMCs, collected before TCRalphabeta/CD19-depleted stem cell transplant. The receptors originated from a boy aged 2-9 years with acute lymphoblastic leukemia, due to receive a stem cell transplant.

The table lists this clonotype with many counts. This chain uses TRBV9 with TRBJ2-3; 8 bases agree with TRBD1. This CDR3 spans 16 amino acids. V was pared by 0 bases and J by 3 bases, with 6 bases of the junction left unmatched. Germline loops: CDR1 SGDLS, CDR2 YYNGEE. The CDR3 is CASSVGQGATTDTQYF. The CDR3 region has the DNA TGTGCCAGCAGCGTAGGGCAGGGGGCGACGACAGATACGCAGTATTTT.

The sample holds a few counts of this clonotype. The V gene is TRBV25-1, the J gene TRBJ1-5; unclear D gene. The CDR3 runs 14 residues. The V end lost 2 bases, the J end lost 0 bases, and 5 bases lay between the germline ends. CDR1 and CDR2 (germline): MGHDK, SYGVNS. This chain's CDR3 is CASSETGSNQPQHF. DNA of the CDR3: TGTGCCAGCAGTGAAACCGGTAGCAATCAGCCCCAGCATTTT.

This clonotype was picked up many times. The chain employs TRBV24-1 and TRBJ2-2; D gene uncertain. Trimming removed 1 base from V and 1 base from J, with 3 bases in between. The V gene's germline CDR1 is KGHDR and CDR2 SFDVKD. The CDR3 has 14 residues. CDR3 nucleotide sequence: TGTGCCACCAGTGATTTACAGAACACCGGGGAGCTGTTTTTT. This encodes CATSDLQNTGELFF.

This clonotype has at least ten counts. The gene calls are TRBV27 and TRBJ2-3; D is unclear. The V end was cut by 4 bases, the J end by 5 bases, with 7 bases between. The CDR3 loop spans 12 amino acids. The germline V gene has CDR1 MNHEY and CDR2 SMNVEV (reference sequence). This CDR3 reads CASSSLGDTQYF. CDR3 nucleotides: TGTGCCAGCAGTTCGTTGGGAGATACGCAGTATTTT.

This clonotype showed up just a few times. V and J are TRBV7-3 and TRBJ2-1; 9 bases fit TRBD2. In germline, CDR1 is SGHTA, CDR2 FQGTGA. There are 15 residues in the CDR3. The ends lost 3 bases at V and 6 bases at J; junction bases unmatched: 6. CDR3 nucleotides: TGTGCCAGCAGCTTCGCGCTAGCGGGACCCAATGAGCAGTTCTTC. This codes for CASSFALAGPNEQFF.

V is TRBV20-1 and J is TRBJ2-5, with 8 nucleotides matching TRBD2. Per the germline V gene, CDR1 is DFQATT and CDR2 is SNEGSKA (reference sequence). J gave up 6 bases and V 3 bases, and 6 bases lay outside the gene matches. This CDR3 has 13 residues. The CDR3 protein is CSASLAGGKTQYF. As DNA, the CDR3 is TGCAGTGCTAGTTTGGCGGGAGGCAAGACCCAGTACTTC.

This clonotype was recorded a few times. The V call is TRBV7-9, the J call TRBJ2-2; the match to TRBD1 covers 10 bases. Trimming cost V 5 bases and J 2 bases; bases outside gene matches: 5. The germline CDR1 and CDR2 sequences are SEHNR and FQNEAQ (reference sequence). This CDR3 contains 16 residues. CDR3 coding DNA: TGTGCCAGCAGCCCCCGGGACAGGGGAAACACCGGGGAGCTGTTTTTT. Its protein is CASSPRDRGNTGELFF.

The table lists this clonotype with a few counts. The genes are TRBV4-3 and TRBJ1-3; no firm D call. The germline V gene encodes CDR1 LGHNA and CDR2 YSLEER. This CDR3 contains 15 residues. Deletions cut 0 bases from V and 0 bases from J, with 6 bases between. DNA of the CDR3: TGCGCCAGCAGCCAAGAACCGGGCTCTGGAAACACCATATATTTT. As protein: CASSQEPGSGNTIYF.

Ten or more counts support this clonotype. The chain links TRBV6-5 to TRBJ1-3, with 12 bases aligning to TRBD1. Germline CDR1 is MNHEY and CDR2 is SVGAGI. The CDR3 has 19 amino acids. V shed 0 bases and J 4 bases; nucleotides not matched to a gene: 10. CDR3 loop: CASSYSGQGAPRQGNTIYF. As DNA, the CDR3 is TGTGCCAGCAGTTACTCGGGACAGGGGGCGCCGAGGCAAGGAAACACCATATATTTT.

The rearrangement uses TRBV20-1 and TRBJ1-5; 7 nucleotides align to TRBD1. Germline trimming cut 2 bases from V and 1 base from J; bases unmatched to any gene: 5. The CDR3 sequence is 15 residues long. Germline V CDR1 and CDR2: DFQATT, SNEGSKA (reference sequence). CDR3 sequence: CSARKQQGSNQPQHF. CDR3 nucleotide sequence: TGCAGTGCTAGAAAACAACAGGGGAGCAATCAGCCCCAGCATTTT.

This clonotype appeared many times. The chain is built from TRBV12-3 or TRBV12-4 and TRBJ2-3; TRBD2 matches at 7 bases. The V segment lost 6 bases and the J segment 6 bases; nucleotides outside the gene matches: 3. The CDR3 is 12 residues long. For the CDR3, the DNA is TGTGCCAGCAGGCGGGAGTGGGATACGCAGTATTTT. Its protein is CASRREWDTQYF.

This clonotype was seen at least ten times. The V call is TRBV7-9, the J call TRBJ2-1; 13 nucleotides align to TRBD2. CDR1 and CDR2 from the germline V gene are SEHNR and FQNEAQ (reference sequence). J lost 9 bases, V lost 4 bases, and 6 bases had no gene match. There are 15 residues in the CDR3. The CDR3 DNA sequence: TGTGCCAGCAGCTCGGGACTAGCGGGAACGGGTGAGCAGTTCTTC. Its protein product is CASSSGLAGTGEQFF.

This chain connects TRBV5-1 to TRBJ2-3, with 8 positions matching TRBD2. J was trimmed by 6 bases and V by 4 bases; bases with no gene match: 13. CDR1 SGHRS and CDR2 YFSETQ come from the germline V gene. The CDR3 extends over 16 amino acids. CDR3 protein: CASSMDPSGSGDTQYF. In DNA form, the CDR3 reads TGCGCCAGCAGCATGGATCCTAGCGGGTCCGGTGATACGCAGTATTTT. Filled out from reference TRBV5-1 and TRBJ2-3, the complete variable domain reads KAGVTQTPRYLIKTRGQQVTLSCSPISGHRSVSWYQQTPGQGLQFLFEYFSETQRNKGNFPGRFSGRQFSNSRSEMNVSTLELGDSALYLCASSMDPSGSGDTQYFGPGTRLTVL.

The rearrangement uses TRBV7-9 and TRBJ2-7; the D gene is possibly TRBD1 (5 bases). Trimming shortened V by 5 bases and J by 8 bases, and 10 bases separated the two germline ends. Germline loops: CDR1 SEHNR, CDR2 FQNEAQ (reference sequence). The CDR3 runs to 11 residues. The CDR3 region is CASSLQGQQYF. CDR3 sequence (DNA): TGTGCCAGCAGCCTGCAGGGCCAGCAGTACTTC.

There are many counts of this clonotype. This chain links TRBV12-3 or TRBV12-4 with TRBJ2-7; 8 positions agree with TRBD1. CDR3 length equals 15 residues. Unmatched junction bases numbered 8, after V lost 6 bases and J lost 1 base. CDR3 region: CASRSGTGASYEQYF. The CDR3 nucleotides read TGTGCCAGCAGGTCGGGGACAGGCGCTTCCTACGAGCAGTACTTC.

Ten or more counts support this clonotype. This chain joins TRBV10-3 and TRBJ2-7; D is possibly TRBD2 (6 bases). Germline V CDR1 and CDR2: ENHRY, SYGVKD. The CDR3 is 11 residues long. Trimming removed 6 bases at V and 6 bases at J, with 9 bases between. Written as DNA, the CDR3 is TGTGCCATCAGAGCGGAGGGCGAGCAGTACTTC. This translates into CAIRAEGEQYF.

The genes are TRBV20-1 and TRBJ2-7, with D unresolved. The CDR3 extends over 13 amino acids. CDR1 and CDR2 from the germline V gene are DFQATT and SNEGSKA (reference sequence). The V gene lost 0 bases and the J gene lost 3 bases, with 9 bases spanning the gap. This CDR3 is CSARDGTFYEQYF. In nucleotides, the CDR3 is TGCAGTGCTAGAGATGGCACTTTCTACGAGCAGTACTTC.

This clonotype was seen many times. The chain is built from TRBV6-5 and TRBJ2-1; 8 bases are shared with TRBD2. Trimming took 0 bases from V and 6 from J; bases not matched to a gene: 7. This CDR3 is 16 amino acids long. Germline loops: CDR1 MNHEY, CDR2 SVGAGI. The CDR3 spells CASSYSTAGAINEQFF. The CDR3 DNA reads TGTGCCAGCAGTTACTCGACAGCGGGAGCGATCAATGAGCAGTTCTTC.

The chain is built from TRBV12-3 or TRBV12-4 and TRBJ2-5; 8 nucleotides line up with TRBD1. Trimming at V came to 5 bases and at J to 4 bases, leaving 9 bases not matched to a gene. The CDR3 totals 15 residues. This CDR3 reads CASSNGQGPGETQYF. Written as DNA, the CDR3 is TGTGCCAGCAGTAACGGACAGGGACCGGGAGAGACCCAGTACTTC.

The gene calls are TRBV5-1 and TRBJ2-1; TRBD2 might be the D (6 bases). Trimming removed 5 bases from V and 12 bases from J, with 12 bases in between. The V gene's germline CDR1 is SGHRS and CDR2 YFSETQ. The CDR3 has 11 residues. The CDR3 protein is CASRGGVGQFF. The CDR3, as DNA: TGCGCCAGCAGGGGAGGAGTTGGGCAGTTCTTC.

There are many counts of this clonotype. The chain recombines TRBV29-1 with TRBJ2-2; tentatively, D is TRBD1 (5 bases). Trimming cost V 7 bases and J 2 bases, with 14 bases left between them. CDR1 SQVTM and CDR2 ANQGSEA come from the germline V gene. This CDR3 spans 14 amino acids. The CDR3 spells CSARVTPNTGELFF. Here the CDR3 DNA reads TGCAGCGCCAGGGTGACGCCTAACACCGGGGAGCTGTTTTTT.

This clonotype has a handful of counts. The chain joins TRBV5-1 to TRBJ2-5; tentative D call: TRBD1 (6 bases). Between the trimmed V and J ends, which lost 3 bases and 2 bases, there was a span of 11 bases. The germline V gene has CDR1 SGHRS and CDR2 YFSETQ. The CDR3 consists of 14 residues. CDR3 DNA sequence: TGCGCCAGCAGCTCCGGGACACAGCAAGAGACCCAGTACTTC. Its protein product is CASSSGTQQETQYF.

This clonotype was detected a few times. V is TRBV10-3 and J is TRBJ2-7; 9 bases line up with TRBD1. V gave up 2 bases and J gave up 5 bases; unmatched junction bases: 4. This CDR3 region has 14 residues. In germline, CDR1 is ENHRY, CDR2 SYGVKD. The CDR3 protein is CAISEPGQGNEQYF. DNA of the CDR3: TGTGCCATCAGTGAGCCGGGACAGGGAAACGAGCAGTACTTC.

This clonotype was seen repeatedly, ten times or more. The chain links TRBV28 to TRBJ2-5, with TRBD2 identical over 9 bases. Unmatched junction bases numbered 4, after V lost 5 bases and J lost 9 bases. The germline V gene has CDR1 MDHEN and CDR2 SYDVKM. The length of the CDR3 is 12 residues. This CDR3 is CASSPGLAPQYF. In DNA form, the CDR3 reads TGTGCCAGCAGTCCTGGACTAGCGCCCCAGTACTTC.

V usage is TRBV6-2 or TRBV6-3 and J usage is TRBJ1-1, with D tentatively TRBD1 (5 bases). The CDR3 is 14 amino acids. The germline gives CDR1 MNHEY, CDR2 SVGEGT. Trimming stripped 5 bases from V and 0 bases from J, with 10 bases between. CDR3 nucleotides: TGTGCCAGCAGTGCGGGACCGCTGAACACTGAAGCTTTCTTT. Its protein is CASSAGPLNTEAFF.

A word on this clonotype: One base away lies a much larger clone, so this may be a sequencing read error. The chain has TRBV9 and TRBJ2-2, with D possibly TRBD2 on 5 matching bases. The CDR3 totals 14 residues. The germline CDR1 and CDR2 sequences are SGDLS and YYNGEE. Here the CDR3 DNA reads TGTGCCAGCAGCGTAGAAGTAGGGCCCGGGGAGCTGATTTTT. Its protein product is CASSVEVGPGELIF.

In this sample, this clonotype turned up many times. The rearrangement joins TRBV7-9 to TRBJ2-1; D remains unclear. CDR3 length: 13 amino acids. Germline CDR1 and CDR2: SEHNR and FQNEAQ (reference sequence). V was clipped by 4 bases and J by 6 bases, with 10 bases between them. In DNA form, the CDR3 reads TGTGCCAGCAGCTGGGTTGCCATCAATGAGCAGTTCTTC. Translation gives CASSWVAINEQFF.

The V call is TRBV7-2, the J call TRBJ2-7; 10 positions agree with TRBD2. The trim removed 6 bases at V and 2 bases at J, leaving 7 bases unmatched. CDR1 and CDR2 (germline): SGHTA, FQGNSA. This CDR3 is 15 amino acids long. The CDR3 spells CASRLPLAGAYEQYF. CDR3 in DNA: TGTGCCAGCAGACTTCCCCTAGCGGGAGCCTACGAGCAGTACTTC.

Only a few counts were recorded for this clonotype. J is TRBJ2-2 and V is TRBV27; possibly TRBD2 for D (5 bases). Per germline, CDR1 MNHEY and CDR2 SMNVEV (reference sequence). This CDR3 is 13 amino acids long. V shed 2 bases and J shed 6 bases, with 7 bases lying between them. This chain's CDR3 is CASSLVASGELFF. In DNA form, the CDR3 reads TGTGCCAGCAGTTTAGTAGCGTCCGGGGAGCTGTTTTTT.

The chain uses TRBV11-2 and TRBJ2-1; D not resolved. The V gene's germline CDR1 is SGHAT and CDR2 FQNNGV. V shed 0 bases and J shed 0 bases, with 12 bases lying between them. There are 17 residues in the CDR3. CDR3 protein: CASSLEWLESSYNEQFF. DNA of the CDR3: TGTGCCAGCAGCTTAGAATGGCTTGAGAGCTCCTACAATGAGCAGTTCTTC.